These 10 T cell receptor beta chains originate from one sample sequenced in a study of T cell repertoires in cytomegalovirus infection. TCRdb reanalysed the reads using MiXCR and keeps one entry per CDR3 protein. The sample lists about a million distinct CDR3 sequences, roughly 30% seen once, with 13% in the top ten. No antigen has been identified for these receptors. Material: cultured CD8+ T cells from PBMCs, obtained from culture after CMV antigen stimulation. These TCRs come from a human donor in good health (CMV status not recorded). Some clones in this sample may be carry-over from other donors' samples.

The J gene is TRBJ2-1, the V gene TRBV13; 14 bases match TRBD2. This CDR3 has 15 residues. V dropped 5 bases and J dropped 9; count of bases not matched to a gene: 6. Germline loops: CDR1 PRHDT, CDR2 FYEKMQ (reference sequence). CDR3 protein: CASSRGLAGVSEQFF. The CDR3, as DNA: TGTGCCAGCAGCAGGGGACTAGCGGGGGTTAGTGAGCAGTTCTTC. Variable domain in full (rest from reference TRBV13 and TRBJ2-1): AAGVIQSPRHLIKEKRETATLKCYPIPRHDTVYWYQQGPGQDPQFLISFYEKMQSDKGSIPDRFSAQQFSDYHSELNMSSLELGDSALYFCASSRGLAGVSEQFFGPGTRLTVL.

The chain combines TRBV28 with TRBJ1-2; D might be TRBD1 (6 bases). V shed 5 bases and J shed 4 bases, with 17 bases lying between them. CDR1 MDHEN and CDR2 SYDVKM come from the germline V gene. There are 15 residues in the CDR3. CDR3 sequence reads: CASSGYGGQGYGYTF. Here the CDR3 DNA reads TGTGCCAGCAGTGGCTACGGGGGGCAAGGCTATGGCTACACCTTC.

This clonotype was recorded many times. This chain connects TRBV11-3 to TRBJ2-1; D is unresolved. The CDR3 extends over 12 amino acids. Germline V lookup: CDR1 SGHNT, CDR2 YENEEA. The V gene lost 5 bases and the J gene lost 8 bases, with 10 bases spanning the gap. The CDR3 coding sequence is TGTGCCAGCAGCGGTGAGGTCGATGAGCAGTTCTTC. Protein sequence: CASSGEVDEQFF. Complete variable domain (other parts from reference TRBV11-3 and TRBJ2-1): EAGVVQSPRYKIIEKKQPVAFWCNPISGHNTLYWYLQNLGQGPELLIRYENEEAVDDSQLPKDRFSAERLKGVDSTLKIQPAELGDSAVYLCASSGEVDEQFFGPGTRLTVL.

This clonotype occurred a few times. J is TRBJ2-1 and V is TRBV12-5; 7 bases are a match to TRBD2. There are 14 residues in the CDR3. V gave up 6 bases and J gave up 7 bases; unmatched junction bases: 9. Germline V gives CDR1 LGHNT, CDR2 FRNRAP. CDR3 bases: TGTGCTAGTGGCGGGGGGTCAGGGTGGAATGAGCAGTTCTTC. Amino acid sequence: CASGGGSGWNEQFF.

The chain carries TRBV6-1 and TRBJ2-1, with D perhaps matching TRBD1 (5 bases). The CDR3 covers 16 residues. Germline V CDR1 and CDR2: MNHNS, SASEGT. V lost 2 bases and J 1 base, leaving 12 bases between the germline ends. The CDR3 DNA reads TGTGCCAGCAGTGAAAGTCCCCAGGGATCCTACAATGAGCAGTTCTTC. It translates to CASSESPQGSYNEQFF.

This chain joins TRBV6-6 and TRBJ2-1, with D perhaps matching TRBD2 (6 bases). This CDR3 has 13 residues. Germline V gene data show CDR1 as MNHNY and CDR2 as SVGAGI (reference sequence). Trimming cost V 10 bases and J 1 base, with 11 bases left between them. CDR3 sequence: CATGRGSYNEQFF. For the CDR3, the DNA is TGTGCCACCGGGAGAGGTTCCTACAATGAGCAGTTCTTC.

Remarks on this clonotype: This may stem from a read error, because a much larger clone lies one nucleotide away. J is TRBJ1-1 and V is TRBV7-2, with 9 bases identical to TRBD1. This CDR3 has 15 amino acids. Germline loops: CDR1 SGHTA, CDR2 FQGNSA. The DNA for the CDR3 is TGTGCCGGCAGCACCGGACAGGGGATCGGCACTGAAGCTTTCTTT. Amino acids: CAGSTGQGIGTEAFF.

The chain joins TRBV5-5 to TRBJ1-1; D gene uncertain. V shed 0 bases and J shed 1 base, with 7 bases lying between them. Germline V lookup: CDR1 SGHKS, CDR2 YYEKEE (reference sequence). The CDR3 spans 14 residues. DNA of the CDR3: TGTGCCAGCAGCTTGGTGAGGGCGAACACTGAAGCTTTCTTT. This codes for CASSLVRANTEAFF.

V gene TRBV6-5 combines with J gene TRBJ2-5; the D gene is possibly TRBD1 (7 bases). Trimming removed 6 bases at V and 5 bases at J, with 19 bases between. The CDR3 consists of 15 residues. Germline CDR1 MNHEY, CDR2 SVGAGI. The CDR3 here is CASSFDRAEGETQYF. The CDR3 region has the DNA TGTGCCAGCAGCTTTGACAGGGCGGAGGGGGAGACCCAGTACTTC.

This clonotype has just a few counts. The chain combines TRBV27 with TRBJ2-7; D not resolved. CDR3 size: 12 residues. V dropped 8 bases and J dropped 3 bases, with 11 bases sitting between them. Germline V gene data show CDR1 as MNHEY and CDR2 as SMNVEV (reference sequence). The CDR3 region has the DNA TGTGCCAGCCCTCCCGCAAGCTACGAGCAGTACTTC. Protein: CASPPASYEQYF.